This is a list of T cell receptor beta chains from one sample in a study of T cells after yellow fever vaccination. TCRdb recomputed calls from the 5' RACE reads with MiXCR, one row per CDR3 protein. The sample lists fewer than 350,000 distinct CDR3 sequences; roughly 8.7% were seen once. The input for sequencing was PBMCs, taken on the day of the first yellow fever vaccination. The receptors derive from a man between 18 and 35 years old who received the YFV17D yellow fever vaccine. Each CDR3 is given with its conserved first and last residue. The order of the fields is CDR3 length, clone size, D gene, V gene, J gene, CDR3 DNA, CDR3 protein. The D gene is left open where the match is weak. Some rows have no size entry. The others give once, few or many, or a class for an expanded clone.

13,.,.,TRBV20-1,TRBJ2-3,TGCAGTGCTAGCGGGCCCCGGGTAGATACGCAGTATTTT,CSASGPRVDTQYF
18,.,TRBD2,TRBV4-1,TRBJ2-3,TGCGCCAGCAGCCATCCTTTACCGGGACTAGCGGCTTCTGGTACGCAGTATTTT,CASSHPLPGLAASGTQYF
14,few,.,TRBV2,TRBJ1-6,TGTGCCAGCAGCCGGGACATCTATAATTCACCCCTCCACTTT,CASSRDIYNSPLHF
12,.,.,TRBV4-3,TRBJ1-2,TGCGCCAGCAGCCAAGAACGAAGGAACTACACCTTC,CASSQERRNYTF
14,.,.,TRBV10-3,TRBJ2-7,TGTGCCATCAGTGAGGACAGTGATCCCTACGAGCAGTACTTC,CAISEDSDPYEQYF
18,few,TRBD2,TRBV4-3,TRBJ2-5,TGCGCCAGCAGCCAAGAAGGCGGGGGGGCCGGTGATTTAGAGACCCAGTACTTC,CASSQEGGGAGDLETQYF
15,many,TRBD1,TRBV5-4,TRBJ1-2,TGTGCCAGCAGCCCCGGGGAGGGGGCTGTCGGAGGCTACACCTTC,CASSPGEGAVGGYTF
16,few,TRBD2,TRBV7-9,TRBJ2-3,TGTGCCAGCAGCCCGGGACTAGCGGGGTACACAGATACGCAGTATTTT,CASSPGLAGYTDTQYF
15,.,.,TRBV7-3,TRBJ1-1,TGTGCCAGCAGCTTAGGGGCGGGGGTGGGCACTGAAGCTTTCTTT,CASSLGAGVGTEAFF
15,few,.,TRBV6-1,TRBJ1-5,TGTGCCAGCAGTGAAGCTCGGGGGATCTATCAGCCCCAGCATTTT,CASSEARGIYQPQHF
11,many,.,TRBV5-4,TRBJ2-1,TGTGCCAGCAGTCAAACGGTAGAGCAGTTCTTC,CASSQTVEQFF
14,few,.,TRBV7-8,TRBJ1-1,TGTGCCAGCAGCCCAAGAAGGGGGAGGACTGAAGCTTTCTTT,CASSPRRGRTEAFF
15,.,TRBD2,TRBV6-1,TRBJ2-1,TGTGCCAGCAGTCGCCCTAGCGGGGGCCTCAATGAGCAGTTCTTC,CASSRPSGGLNEQFF
13,.,TRBD1,TRBV20-1,TRBJ2-7,TGCAGTGCCCCACCCCAGGGGGCAAACGAGCAGTACTTC,CSAPPQGANEQYF